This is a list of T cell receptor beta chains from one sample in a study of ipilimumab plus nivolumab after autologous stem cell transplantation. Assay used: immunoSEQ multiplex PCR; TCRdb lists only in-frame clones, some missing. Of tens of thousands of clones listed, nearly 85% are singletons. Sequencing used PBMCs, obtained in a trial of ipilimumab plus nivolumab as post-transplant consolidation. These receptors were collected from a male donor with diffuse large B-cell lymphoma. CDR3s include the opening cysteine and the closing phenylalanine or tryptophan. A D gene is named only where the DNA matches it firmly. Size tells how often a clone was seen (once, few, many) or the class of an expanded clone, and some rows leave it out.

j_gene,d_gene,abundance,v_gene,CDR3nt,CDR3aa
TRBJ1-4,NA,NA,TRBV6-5,TGTGCCAGCAGTTACTCGGGACGGAGTAATGAAAAACTGTTTTTT,CASSYSGRSNEKLFF
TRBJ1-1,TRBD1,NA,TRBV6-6,TGTGCCAGCAGACCACAGGGGCGGATGAACACTGAAGCTTTCTTT,CASRPQGRMNTEAFF
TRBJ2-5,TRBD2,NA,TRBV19,TGTGCCAGTAGTATAAGTATCGGCGGGGGTCTGGGAGAGACCCAGTACTTC,CASSISIGGGLGETQYF
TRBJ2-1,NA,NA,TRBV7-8,TGTGCCAGCAGCGCCCGGACAGACCACTACAATGAGCAGTTCTTC,CASSARTDHYNEQFF
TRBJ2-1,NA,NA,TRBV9,TGTGCCAGTAGCTATTCCGGGACGGGATACAATGAGCAGTTCTTC,CASSYSGTGYNEQFF
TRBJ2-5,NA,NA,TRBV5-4,TGTGCCAGCAGCGAATACCGGGACACTTCGTCGCCTTACTTC,CASSEYRDTSSPYF
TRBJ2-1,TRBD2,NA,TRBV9,TGTGCCAGCGCGGGGGGGAATTCCTACAATGAGCAGTTCTTC,CASAGGNSYNEQFF
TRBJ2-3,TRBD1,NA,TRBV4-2,TGTGCCAGCAGCCACGGCGACAGGGGGCGATTAGATACGCAGTATTTT,CASSHGDRGRLDTQYF
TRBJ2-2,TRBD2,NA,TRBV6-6,TGTGCCAGCAGTGGGACTAGCGGGGGGAACACCGGGGAGCTGTTTTTT,CASSGTSGGNTGELFF
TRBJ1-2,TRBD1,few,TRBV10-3,TGTGCCATCAGTGAAGGACAGGCGGATTTGGGGTATGGCTACACCTTC,CAISEGQADLGYGYTF
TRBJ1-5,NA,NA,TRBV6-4,TGTGCCAGCAGTGACCACCCCCGTGGCAGGGCGGGCGTGAGCAATCAGCCCCAGCATTTT,CASSDHPRGRAGVSNQPQHF
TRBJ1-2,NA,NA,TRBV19,TGTGCCAGTAGTGGGGGGCGATCTGGCTACACCTTC,CASSGGRSGYTF
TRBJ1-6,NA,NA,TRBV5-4,TGTGCCAGCAGCCCAAACCAGGGACTGTTAAATTCACCCCTCCACTTT,CASSPNQGLLNSPLHF
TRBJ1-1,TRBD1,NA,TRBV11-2,TGTGCCAGCAGCCGCTGGGACAGGGCGCTAGCTTTCTTT,CASSRWDRALAFF
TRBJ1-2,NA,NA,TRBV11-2,TGTGCCAGCAGCCAATACAGGAACTATGGCTACACCTTC,CASSQYRNYGYTF
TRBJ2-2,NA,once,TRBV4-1,TGCGCCAGCAGCCAAGGACCGGGCGGCGGGGAGCTGTTTTTT,CASSQGPGGGELFF
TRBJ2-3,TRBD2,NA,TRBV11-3,TGTGCCAGCAGCTTAACCGGGACTAGCGGGGCTAGCACAGATACGCAGTATTTT,CASSLTGTSGASTDTQYF
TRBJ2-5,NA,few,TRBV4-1,TGCGCCAGCAGCCGGATGATGAGAGAGACCCAGTACTTC,CASSRMMRETQYF
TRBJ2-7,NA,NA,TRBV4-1,TGCGCCAGCAGCCAGGATACGTGGGGCGTCGAGCAGTACTTC,CASSQDTWGVEQYF
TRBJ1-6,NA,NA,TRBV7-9,TGTGCCAGCAGGCAACCGGGACAAGATAATTCACCCCTCCACTTT,CASRQPGQDNSPLHF
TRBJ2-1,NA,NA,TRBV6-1,TGTGCCAGCAGTGACGTCCTCCGGGGCACTGAGCAGTTCTTC,CASSDVLRGTEQFF
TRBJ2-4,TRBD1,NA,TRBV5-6,TGTGCCAGCAGCTGGGACAGAAGAATAGCCAAAAACATTCAGTACTTC,CASSWDRRIAKNIQYF
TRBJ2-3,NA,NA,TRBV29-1,TGCAGCGTCCTAGGAGACTCGAGAACTAGCACAGATACGCAGTATTTT,CSVLGDSRTSTDTQYF
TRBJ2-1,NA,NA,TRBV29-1,TGCAGCGCCCTAGGAGGGGGGATTAACAATGAGCAGTTCTTC,CSALGGGINNEQFF
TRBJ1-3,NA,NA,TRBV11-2,TGTGCCAGCAGCCTTGACAGATACTCTGGAAACACCATATATTTT,CASSLDRYSGNTIYF
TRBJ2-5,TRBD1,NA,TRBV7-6,TGTGCCAGCACCCTGGGACAGGTCTCAGAGACCCAGTACTTC,CASTLGQVSETQYF
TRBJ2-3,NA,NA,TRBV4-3,TGCGCCAGCAGCCAAGATCTGCCAGGGGGGCCCACAGATACGCAGTATTTT,CASSQDLPGGPTDTQYF